The 24 T cell receptor beta chains below come from one sample, sequenced in a study of CD8 T cells in Susac syndrome. Reverse transcription used about 0.45 to 1 ug RNA and random hexamers. TCRdb passed the immunoSEQ multiplex PCR reads through MiXCR, listing each CDR3 protein once. The data contain approximately 300,000 distinct CDR3 sequences, over 75% of them singletons. The sequenced sample was CD8+ T cells from PBMCs. These receptors all come from a human donor with multiple sclerosis.

This rearrangement joins TRBV10-2 to TRBJ2-1; TRBD2 agrees at 9 bases. J lost 7 bases, V lost 6 bases, and 4 bases had no gene match. This CDR3 spans 13 amino acids. Germline V gene sequence: CDR1 WSHSY, CDR2 SAAADI. As DNA, the CDR3 is TGCGCCAGCAGCGGGACTAGCAGTAATGAGCAGTTCTTC. It yields the protein CASSGTSSNEQFF.

The chain employs TRBV5-4 and TRBJ1-2; no definite D call. CDR3 size: 14 residues. V lost 0 bases to trimming and J lost 4 bases, with 10 bases between them. Germline V gene sequence: CDR1 SGHNT, CDR2 YYREEE (reference sequence). The CDR3 bases are TGTGCCAGCAGCTTGGGAGCCCCGTCCTATGGCTACACCTTC. Protein product: CASSLGAPSYGYTF.

The CDR3 is CASSLWGQEQYF. The DNA of the CDR3 is TGTGCCAGCAGTTTATGGGGGCAGGAGCAGTACTTC. V is TRBV28 and J is TRBJ2-7; D possibly corresponds to TRBD1 (5 bases). Per germline, CDR1 MDHEN and CDR2 SYDVKM. V was clipped by 0 bases and J by 7 bases, with 7 bases between them. The CDR3 is made up of 12 amino acids.

The table lists this clonotype with a few counts. The chain couples TRBV4-3 to TRBJ2-7; TRBD2 is a possible D gene (6 bases). V was clipped by 0 bases and J by 1 base, with 16 bases between them. The CDR3 runs 17 residues. CDR1 is LGHNA, CDR2 YSLEER, per germline. The CDR3 sequence: CASSQETRDSLSYEQYF. CDR3 nucleotides: TGCGCCAGCAGCCAAGAGACCAGGGACTCTCTTTCCTACGAGCAGTACTTC.

The genes are TRBV5-1 and TRBJ2-2; the D gene could be TRBD1 or TRBD2 (5 bases each). V shed 0 bases and J shed 6 bases, with 9 bases lying between them. Germline values: CDR1 SGHRS, CDR2 YFSETQ. The CDR3 consists of 14 residues. CDR3 bases: TGCGCCAGCAGCTTGGAGGGGAGCGCCGGGGAGCTGTTTTTT. This translates into CASSLEGSAGELFF.

The chain couples TRBV13 to TRBJ2-3, with D possibly matching TRBD1 (6 bases). V was clipped by 6 bases and J by 1 base, with 11 bases between them. CDR1 is PRHDT and CDR2 is FYEKMQ in the germline V gene (reference sequence). CDR3 length equals 14 residues. The CDR3 region is CASRARTGTDTQYF. The CDR3 DNA sequence: TGTGCCAGCAGAGCTCGGACAGGCACAGATACGCAGTATTTT.

The chain employs TRBV27 and TRBJ2-7; D unresolved. The CDR3 is 16 residues long. Germline loops: CDR1 MNHEY, CDR2 SMNVEV (reference sequence). V was cut by 1 base and J by 5 bases, with 18 bases left in between. CDR3 region: CASSLFSGGGYDEQYF. Here the CDR3 DNA reads TGTGCCAGCAGTTTATTTTCGGGTGGTGGCTATGACGAGCAGTACTTC.

This chain connects TRBV7-8 to TRBJ2-7; no clear D gene. The CDR3 has 13 amino acids. V lost 5 bases and J 3 bases, leaving 11 bases between the germline ends. Germline V gene sequence: CDR1 SGHVS, CDR2 FQNEAQ. CDR3 loop: CASSTSLGYEQYF. CDR3 DNA sequence: TGTGCCAGCAGCACATCCTTAGGCTACGAGCAGTACTTC.

The V gene is TRBV28, the J gene TRBJ2-7; D unclear. V was pared by 0 bases and J by 2 bases, with 5 bases between. CDR1 is MDHEN, CDR2 SYDVKM, per germline. This CDR3 is 13 amino acids long. The CDR3 DNA reads TGTGCCAGCAGTTTATGGCCAGCCTACGAGCAGTACTTC. This gives the protein CASSLWPAYEQYF. The complete variable domain, with remaining parts taken from reference TRBV28 and TRBJ2-7, reads DVKVTQSSRYLVKRTGEKVFLECVQDMDHENMFWYRQDPGLGLRLIYFSYDVKMKEKGDIPEGYSVSREKKERFSLILESASTNQTSMYLCASSLWPAYEQYFGPGTRLTVT.

The rearrangement links TRBV14 to TRBJ1-1, with D hard to call. V was shortened by 0 bases and J by 6 bases, with 2 bases between the two germline ends. This CDR3 contains 11 residues. Germline assignment: CDR1 SGHDN and CDR2 FVKESK. CDR3 DNA sequence: TGTGCCAGCAGCCAAGACCCTGAAGCTTTCTTT. This translates into CASSQDPEAFF.

The genes are TRBV28 and TRBJ2-6; the D is unclear. Trimming took 8 bases from V and 1 from J, leaving 0 bases between them. This CDR3 is built from 11 residues. The germline V gene has CDR1 MDHEN and CDR2 SYDVKM. The CDR3 sequence is CASSGANVLTF. The CDR3 DNA is TGTGCCAGCTCTGGGGCCAACGTCCTGACTTTC. The full variable domain, with the rest looked up from reference TRBV28 and TRBJ2-6, is DVKVTQSSRYLVKRTGEKVFLECVQDMDHENMFWYRQDPGLGLRLIYFSYDVKMKEKGDIPEGYSVSREKKERFSLILESASTNQTSMYLCASSGANVLTFGAGSRLTVL.

This chain links TRBV7-8 with TRBJ2-2; D is tentatively TRBD1 or TRBD2 (7 bases each). This CDR3 has 15 residues. Germline CDR1 reads SGHVS; CDR2 reads FQNEAQ. Trimming pared 4 bases from V and 5 bases from J, leaving 14 bases between. The CDR3: CASSWEGQLTGELFF. The CDR3 DNA sequence: TGTGCCAGCAGCTGGGAGGGACAGTTAACCGGGGAGCTGTTTTTT.

The chain links TRBV14 to TRBJ2-2; possible D gene TRBD1, 6 bases. Trimming removed 3 bases from V and 5 bases from J, with 16 bases in between. The germline CDR1 and CDR2 sequences are SGHDN and FVKESK. The CDR3 totals 16 residues. The CDR3 sequence: CASSHLAGVWTGELFF. CDR3 DNA: TGTGCCAGCAGCCATCTGGCAGGGGTTTGGACCGGGGAGCTGTTTTTT.

This chain joins TRBV6-2 or TRBV6-3 and TRBJ1-2; 8 nucleotides match TRBD1. Germline-derived CDR1 and CDR2 are MNHEY and SVGEGT. The ends lost 9 bases at V and 3 bases at J; junction bases unmatched: 3. The CDR3 spans 12 residues. The CDR3 protein is CASQTGDYGYTF. The CDR3 DNA reads TGTGCCAGTCAGACAGGGGACTATGGCTACACCTTC.

This clonotype was seen a few times. The chain uses TRBV9 and TRBJ2-1; tentatively, D is TRBD1 or TRBD2 (5 bases each). Trimming left V 0 bases short and J 4 bases short, with 14 bases between. The CDR3 is made up of 16 amino acids. Germline values: CDR1 SGDLS, CDR2 YYNGEE. The CDR3 DNA reads TGTGCCAGCAGCGTAGAGGGGCTAGCAGTTTACAATGAGCAGTTCTTC. Protein sequence: CASSVEGLAVYNEQFF.

This rearrangement joins TRBV5-6 to TRBJ1-2; the match to TRBD1 covers 8 bases. Germline trimming cut 4 bases from V and 0 bases from J; bases unmatched to any gene: 11. Germline CDR1 and CDR2: SGHDT and YYEEEE. The CDR3 sequence is 17 residues long. CDR3 in DNA: TGTGCCAGCAGCCTTGAGGGCAGGGGGCTTGCTAACTATGGCTACACCTTC. Protein sequence: CASSLEGRGLANYGYTF.

The chain links TRBV15 to TRBJ2-4, with unresolved D. Trimming cost V 1 base and J 7 bases, with 20 bases left between them. The germline CDR1 and CDR2 sequences are LNHNV and YYDKDF (reference sequence). This CDR3 has 17 residues. The CDR3 sequence is CATSRVRKGTPRNIQYF. CDR3 nucleotides: TGTGCCACCAGCAGAGTTCGGAAGGGTACCCCTCGGAACATTCAGTACTTC.

The count of this clonotype is one. This chain connects TRBV4-2 to TRBJ2-4; the match to TRBD2 covers 7 bases. The CDR3 spans 18 residues. J gave up 0 bases and V 0 bases, and 8 bases lay outside the gene matches. In germline, CDR1 is LGHNA, CDR2 YNFKEQ. The CDR3 region has the DNA TGTGCCAGCAGCCAAGACGACTACGGGAGGCCAGCCAAAAACATTCAGTACTTC. This sequence encodes CASSQDDYGRPAKNIQYF.

The CDR3 nucleotides read TGTGCCAGCAGTTTATCGAACGGGAGCCCCCGCGAGCAGTACTTC. Translated, it gives CASSLSNGSPREQYF. The rearrangement uses TRBV27 and TRBJ2-7, with D possibly TRBD2 on 6 matching bases. Trimming removed 0 bases at V and 6 bases at J, with 15 bases between. CDR1 and CDR2 (germline): MNHEY, SMNVEV (reference sequence). This CDR3 has 15 amino acids.

The chain is built from TRBV5-6 and TRBJ1-1; D unresolved. This CDR3 is built from 12 residues. Germline CDR1 reads SGHDT; CDR2 reads YYEEEE. V was shortened by 3 bases and J by 8 bases, with 11 bases between the two germline ends. The chain's CDR3 is CASSWGATEAFF. The CDR3 bases are TGTGCCAGCAGCTGGGGTGCGACAGAAGCTTTCTTT.

J is TRBJ1-1 and V is TRBV6-5; unclear D gene. There are 17 residues in the CDR3. Germline CDR1 is MNHEY and CDR2 is SVGAGI. V shed 2 bases and J shed 1 base, with 17 bases lying between them. CDR3 loop: CASSYGAGVVGNTEAFF. CDR3 DNA sequence: TGTGCCAGCAGTTACGGCGCTGGGGTTGTGGGGAACACTGAAGCTTTCTTT.

This chain links TRBV29-1 with TRBJ1-2; 7 positions match TRBD1. This CDR3 spans 14 amino acids. With V trimmed by 0 bases and J by 5 bases, 6 bases remained unmatched. Germline CDR1 is SQVTM and CDR2 is ANQGSEA. CDR3 bases: TGCAGCGTTGAAGATCCCGACAGGGCGTATGGCTACACCTTC. Translation: CSVEDPDRAYGYTF.

This chain links TRBV6-2 or TRBV6-3 with TRBJ1-2; D may be TRBD1 (5 bases). Germline assignment: CDR1 MNHEY and CDR2 SVGEGT. V was trimmed by 3 bases and J by 8 bases, leaving 10 bases between them. The CDR3 is 12 amino acids. The CDR3 here is CASSYRGDGYTF. The CDR3 bases are TGTGCCAGCAGTTATCGGGGGGACGGCTACACCTTC.

The J gene is TRBJ2-1, the V gene TRBV6-2 or TRBV6-3; D is undetermined. With 5 bases removed from V and 0 bases from J, the gap between germline ends came to 14 bases. The CDR3 consists of 16 residues. From germline, CDR1 is MNHEY and CDR2 SVGEGT. For the CDR3, the DNA is TGTGCCAGCAGTAAGCCTCGACGTAGCTCCTACAATGAGCAGTTCTTC. Encoded protein: CASSKPRRSSYNEQFF.